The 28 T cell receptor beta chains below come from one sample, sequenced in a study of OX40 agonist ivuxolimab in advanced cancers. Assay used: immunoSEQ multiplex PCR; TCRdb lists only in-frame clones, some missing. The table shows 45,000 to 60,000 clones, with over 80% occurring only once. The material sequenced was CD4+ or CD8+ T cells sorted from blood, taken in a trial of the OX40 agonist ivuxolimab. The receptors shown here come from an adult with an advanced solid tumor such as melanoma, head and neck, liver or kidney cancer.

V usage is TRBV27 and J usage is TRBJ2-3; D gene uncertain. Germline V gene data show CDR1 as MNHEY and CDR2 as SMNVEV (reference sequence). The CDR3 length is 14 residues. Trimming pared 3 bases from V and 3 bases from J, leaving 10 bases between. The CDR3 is CASSFHISTDTQYF. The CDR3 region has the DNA TGTGCCAGCAGTTTCCACATCAGTACAGATACGCAGTATTTT.

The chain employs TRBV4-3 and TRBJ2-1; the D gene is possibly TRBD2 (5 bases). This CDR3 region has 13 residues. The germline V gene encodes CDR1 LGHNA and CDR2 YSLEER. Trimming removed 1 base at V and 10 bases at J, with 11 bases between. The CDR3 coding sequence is TGCGCCAGCAGCCAAGGTGGCGGGCCAGAGCAGTTCTTC. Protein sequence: CASSQGGGPEQFF.

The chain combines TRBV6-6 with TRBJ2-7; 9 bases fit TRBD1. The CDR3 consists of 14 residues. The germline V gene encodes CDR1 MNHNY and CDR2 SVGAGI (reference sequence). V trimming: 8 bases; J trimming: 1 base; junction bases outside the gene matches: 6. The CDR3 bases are TGTGCCAGCCTTACAGGGGGCCGGTCCTACGAGCAGTACTTC. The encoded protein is CASLTGGRSYEQYF.

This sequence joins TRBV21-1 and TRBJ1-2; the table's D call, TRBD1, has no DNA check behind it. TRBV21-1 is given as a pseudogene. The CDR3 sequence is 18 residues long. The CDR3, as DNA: TGTGCCAGCAGCAAAACCAATGATTTTTCCGGGACAAAGAGGGGCTACACCTTC. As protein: CASSKTNDFSGTKRGYTF.

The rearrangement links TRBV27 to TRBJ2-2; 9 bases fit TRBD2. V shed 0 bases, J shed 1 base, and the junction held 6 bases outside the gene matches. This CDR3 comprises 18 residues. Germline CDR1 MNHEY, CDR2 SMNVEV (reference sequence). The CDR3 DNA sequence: TGTGCCAGCAGTTTATCCCTGGGACTAGCCCTGAACACCGGGGAGCTGTTTTTT. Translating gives CASSLSLGLALNTGELFF.

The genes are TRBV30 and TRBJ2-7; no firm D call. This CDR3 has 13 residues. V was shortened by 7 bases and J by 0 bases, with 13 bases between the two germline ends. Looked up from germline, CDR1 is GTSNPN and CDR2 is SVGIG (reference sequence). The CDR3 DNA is TGTGCCTATCCTTTTCGTGGCTCCTACGAGCAGTACTTC. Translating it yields CAYPFRGSYEQYF.

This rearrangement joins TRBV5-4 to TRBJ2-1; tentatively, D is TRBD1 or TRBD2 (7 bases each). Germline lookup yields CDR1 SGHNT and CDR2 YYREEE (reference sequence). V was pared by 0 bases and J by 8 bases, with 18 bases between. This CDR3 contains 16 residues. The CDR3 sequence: CASSLGRGQRGHEQFF. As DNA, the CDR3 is TGTGCCAGCAGCTTGGGGAGGGGGCAGCGGGGACATGAGCAGTTCTTC.

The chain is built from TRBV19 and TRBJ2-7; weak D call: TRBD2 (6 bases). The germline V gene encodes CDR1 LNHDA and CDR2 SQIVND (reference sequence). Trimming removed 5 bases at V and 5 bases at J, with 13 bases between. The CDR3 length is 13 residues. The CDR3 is CASSRGGFNEQYF. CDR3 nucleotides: TGTGCCAGTAGTCGTGGGGGGTTCAACGAGCAGTACTTC.

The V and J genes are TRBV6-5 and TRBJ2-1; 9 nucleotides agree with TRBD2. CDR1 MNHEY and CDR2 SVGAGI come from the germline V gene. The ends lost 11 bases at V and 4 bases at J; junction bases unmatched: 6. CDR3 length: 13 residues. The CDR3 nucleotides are TGTGCCCTCGGTAGCGGGAGTTACAATGAGCAGTTCTTC. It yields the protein CALGSGSYNEQFF.

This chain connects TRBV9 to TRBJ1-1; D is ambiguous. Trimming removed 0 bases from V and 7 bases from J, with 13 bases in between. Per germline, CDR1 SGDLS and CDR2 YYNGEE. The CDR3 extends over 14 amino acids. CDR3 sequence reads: CASSVEWQNHEAFF. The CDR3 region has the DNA TGTGCCAGCAGCGTAGAGTGGCAGAATCATGAAGCTTTCTTT.

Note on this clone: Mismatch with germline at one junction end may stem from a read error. CDR3 nucleotide sequence: TGTGCCAGCAGTCACTCCTACGAGCAGTACTTC. Protein: CASSHSYEQYF. The chain uses TRBV6-5 and TRBJ2-7; D not certain. This CDR3 has 11 amino acids. CDR1 and CDR2 (germline): MNHEY, SVGAGI.

The CDR3 region has the DNA TGTGCCAGCAGCCCAGCGGCAGGGGTGTTCTACGAGCAGTACTTC. Translated, it gives CASSPAAGVFYEQYF. J is TRBJ2-7 and V is TRBV7-9; a weak D match, TRBD1 (6 bases). Germline V gives CDR1 SEHNR, CDR2 FQNEAQ (reference sequence). V dropped 5 bases and J dropped 3 bases, with 17 bases sitting between them. This CDR3 has 15 residues.

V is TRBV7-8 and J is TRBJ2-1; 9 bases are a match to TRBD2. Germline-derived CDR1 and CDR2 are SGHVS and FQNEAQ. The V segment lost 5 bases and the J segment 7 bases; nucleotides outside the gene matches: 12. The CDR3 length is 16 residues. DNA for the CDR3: TGTGCCAGCAGCCCATGGACTAGCGACCCCCCGAATGAGCAGTTCTTC. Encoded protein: CASSPWTSDPPNEQFF.

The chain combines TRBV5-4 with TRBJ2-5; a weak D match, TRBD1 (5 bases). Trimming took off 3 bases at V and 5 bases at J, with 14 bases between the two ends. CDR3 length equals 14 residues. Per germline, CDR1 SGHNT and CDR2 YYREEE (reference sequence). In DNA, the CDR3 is TGTGCCAGCAGCTCGCCTGACAGTTACGAGACCCAGTACTTC. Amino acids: CASSSPDSYETQYF.

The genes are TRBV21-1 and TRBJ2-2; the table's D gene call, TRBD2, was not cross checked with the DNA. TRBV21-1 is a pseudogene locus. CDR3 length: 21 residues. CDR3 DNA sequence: TGTGCCAGCAGCAAAGCCCTAAAAGCCGGACTAGCGGGAGCGGGCACCGGGGAGCTGTTTTTT. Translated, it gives CASSKALKAGLAGAGTGELFF.

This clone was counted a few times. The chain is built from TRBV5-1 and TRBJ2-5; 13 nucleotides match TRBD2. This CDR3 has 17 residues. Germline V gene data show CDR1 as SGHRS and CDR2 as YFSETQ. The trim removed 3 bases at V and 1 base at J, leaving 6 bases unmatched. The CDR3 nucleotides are TGCGCCAGCAGCTCAGGACTAGCGGGAGCCCTCCAAGAGACCCAGTACTTC. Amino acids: CASSSGLAGALQETQYF.

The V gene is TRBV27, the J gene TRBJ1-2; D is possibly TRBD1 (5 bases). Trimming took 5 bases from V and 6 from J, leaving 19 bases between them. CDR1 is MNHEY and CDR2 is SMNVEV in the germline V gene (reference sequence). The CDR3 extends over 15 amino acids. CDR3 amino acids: CASSPVFSGDDGYTF. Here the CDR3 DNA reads TGTGCCAGCAGTCCCGTCTTTTCCGGGGACGATGGCTACACCTTC.

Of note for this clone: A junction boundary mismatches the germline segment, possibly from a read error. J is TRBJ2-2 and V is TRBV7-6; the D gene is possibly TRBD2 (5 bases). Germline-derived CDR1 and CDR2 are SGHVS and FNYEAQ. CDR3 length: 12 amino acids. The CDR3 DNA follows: TGTGCCAGCAGCCTAGCAACCGGGGAGCTGTTTTTT. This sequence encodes CASSLATGELFF.

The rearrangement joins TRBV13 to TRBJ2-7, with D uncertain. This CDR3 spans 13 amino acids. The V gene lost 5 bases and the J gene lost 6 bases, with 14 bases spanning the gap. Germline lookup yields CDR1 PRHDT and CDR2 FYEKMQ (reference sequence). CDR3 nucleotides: TGTGCCAGCAGCCCTGCCCGAGGCGGCGAGCAGTACTTC. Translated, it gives CASSPARGGEQYF. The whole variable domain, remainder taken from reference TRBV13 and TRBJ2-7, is AAGVIQSPRHLIKEKRETATLKCYPIPRHDTVYWYQQGPGQDPQFLISFYEKMQSDKGSIPDRFSAQQFSDYHSELNMSSLELGDSALYFCASSPARGGEQYFGPGTRLTVT.

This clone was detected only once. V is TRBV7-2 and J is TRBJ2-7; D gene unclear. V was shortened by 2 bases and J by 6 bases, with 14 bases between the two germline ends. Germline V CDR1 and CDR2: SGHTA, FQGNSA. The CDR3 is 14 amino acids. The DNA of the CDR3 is TGTGCCAGCAGCTTAAGAGATTACGGTTTCGAGCAGTACTTC. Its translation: CASSLRDYGFEQYF.

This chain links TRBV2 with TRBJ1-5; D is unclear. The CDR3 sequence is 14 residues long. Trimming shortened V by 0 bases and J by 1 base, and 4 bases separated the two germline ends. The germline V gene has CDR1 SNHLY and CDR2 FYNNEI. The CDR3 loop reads CASSEARSNQPQHF. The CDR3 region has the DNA TGTGCCAGCAGTGAAGCCAGGAGCAATCAGCCCCAGCATTTT.

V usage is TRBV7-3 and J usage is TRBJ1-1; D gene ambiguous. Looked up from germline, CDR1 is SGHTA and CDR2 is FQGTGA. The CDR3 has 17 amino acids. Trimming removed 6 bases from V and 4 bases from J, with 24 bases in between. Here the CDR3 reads CASRSTDFSGKGTEAFF. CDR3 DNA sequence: TGTGCCAGCAGGTCAACGGACTTCTCGGGTAAGGGCACTGAAGCTTTCTTT.

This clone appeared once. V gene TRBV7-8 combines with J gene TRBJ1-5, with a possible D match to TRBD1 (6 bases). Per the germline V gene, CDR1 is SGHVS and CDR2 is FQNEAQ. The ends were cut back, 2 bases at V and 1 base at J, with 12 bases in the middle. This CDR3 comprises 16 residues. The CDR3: CASSLSGGPSNQPQHF. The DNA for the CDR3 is TGTGCCAGCAGCTTATCTGGGGGCCCGAGCAATCAGCCCCAGCATTTT.

The CDR3 DNA reads TGCGCCAGCAGCAAGGGGACTAGCGGCTACAATGAGCAGTTCTTC. It translates to CASSKGTSGYNEQFF. The chain has TRBV5-1 and TRBJ2-1; 11 bases map to TRBD2. J lost 3 bases, V lost 4 bases, and 3 bases had no gene match. The CDR3 spans 15 residues. Germline V gene data show CDR1 as SGHRS and CDR2 as YFSETQ.

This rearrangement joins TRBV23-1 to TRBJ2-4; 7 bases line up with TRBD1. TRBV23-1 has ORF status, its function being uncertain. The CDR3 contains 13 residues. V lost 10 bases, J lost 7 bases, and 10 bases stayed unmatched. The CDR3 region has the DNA TGCGCCACCCAAATCGGACAGGCGAACATTCAGTACTTC. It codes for CATQIGQANIQYF.

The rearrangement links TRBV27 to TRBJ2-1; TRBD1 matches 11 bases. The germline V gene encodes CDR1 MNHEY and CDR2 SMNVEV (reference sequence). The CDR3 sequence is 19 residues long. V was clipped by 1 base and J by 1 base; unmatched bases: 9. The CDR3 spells CASSLWTGGSVGSYNEQFF. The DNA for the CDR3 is TGTGCCAGCAGTTTATGGACAGGGGGCTCAGTAGGTTCCTACAATGAGCAGTTCTTC.

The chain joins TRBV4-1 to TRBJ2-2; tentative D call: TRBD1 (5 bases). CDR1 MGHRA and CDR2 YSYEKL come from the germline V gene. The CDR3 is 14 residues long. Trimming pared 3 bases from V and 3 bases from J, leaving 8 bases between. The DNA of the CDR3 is TGCGCCAGCAGCCACGACAGAGACACCGGGGAGCTGTTTTTT. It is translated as CASSHDRDTGELFF.

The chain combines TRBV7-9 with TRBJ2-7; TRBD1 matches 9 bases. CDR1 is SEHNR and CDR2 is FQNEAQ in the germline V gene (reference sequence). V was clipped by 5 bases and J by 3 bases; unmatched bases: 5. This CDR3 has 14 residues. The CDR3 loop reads CASSPGQGGYEQYF. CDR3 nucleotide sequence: TGTGCCAGCAGCCCGGGACAGGGTGGCTACGAGCAGTACTTC.